The 18 T cell receptor beta chains below were found in one sample sequenced in a study of blood T cell repertoires in COVID-19. The table came from immunoSEQ multiplex PCR; TCRdb's copy has only in-frame clones and leaves some out. The sample yields about 68,000 clones, roughly nine tenths seen once. The sequencing input was peripheral blood. These receptors were taken from a man aged 35-49 years with COVID-19, enrolled during active disease.

This chain links TRBV2 with TRBJ1-2; no reliable D call. The V end was cut by 4 bases, the J end by 8 bases, with 11 bases between. The CDR3 has 12 amino acids. The germline V gene encodes CDR1 SNHLY and CDR2 FYNNEI. In nucleotides, the CDR3 is TGTGCCAGCAGTGTCGGAGATTGGGGCTACACCTTC. Translating gives CASSVGDWGYTF.

The gene calls are TRBV12-3 or TRBV12-4 and TRBJ2-7; 8 nucleotides agree with TRBD1. V lost 6 bases and J lost 6; bases outside the gene matches: 7. CDR3 length: 13 residues. CDR3 sequence (DNA): TGTGCCAGCAGCGATCAGGGGGCCTCCGAGCAGTACTTC. Translation: CASSDQGASEQYF.

V gene TRBV30 combines with J gene TRBJ2-2; 13 nucleotides match TRBD2. J gave up 7 bases and V 3 bases, and 2 bases lay outside the gene matches. The CDR3 length is 14 residues. Germline-derived CDR1 and CDR2 are GTSNPN and SVGIG (reference sequence). In DNA, the CDR3 is TGTGCCTGGAGGACTAGCGGGGGGTTCGGGGAGCTGTTTTTT. Translation: CAWRTSGGFGELFF.

The chain uses TRBV5-5 and TRBJ2-3; 8 bases match TRBD1. The CDR3 has 16 amino acids. V trimming: 3 bases; J trimming: 2 bases; junction bases outside the gene matches: 8. CDR1 and CDR2 (germline): SGHKS, YYEKEE (reference sequence). The CDR3 DNA reads as TGTGCCAGCAGCTCGGGGACAGGATCTGCCACAGATACGCAGTATTTT. Translated, it gives CASSSGTGSATDTQYF.

This chain links TRBV7-9 with TRBJ1-5, with 7 bases aligning to TRBD1. Germline V CDR1 and CDR2: SEHNR, FQNEAQ (reference sequence). After removal of 3 bases from V and 5 bases from J, the junction contained 4 bases not matched to a gene. The CDR3 runs to 14 residues. The CDR3 coding sequence is TGTGCCAGCAGCTTGAAGGGGGCAGATCAGCCCCAGCATTTT. Translating gives CASSLKGADQPQHF.

The chain has TRBV5-1 and TRBJ1-1, with a possible D match to TRBD1 (6 bases). Germline CDR1 SGHRS, CDR2 YFSETQ. CDR3 length: 14 residues. Deletions cut 4 bases from V and 4 bases from J, with 14 bases between. CDR3 protein: CASSIDRPGTEAFF. The CDR3 nucleotides are TGCGCCAGCAGCATTGACAGGCCGGGCACTGAAGCTTTCTTT.

This clone appeared a few times. The gene calls are TRBV7-8 and TRBJ1-5; weak D call: TRBD1 (6 bases). Germline V gene lookup returns CDR1 SGHVS and CDR2 FQNEAQ. The length of the CDR3 is 18 residues. V lost 1 base to trimming and J lost 11 bases, with 27 bases between them. This CDR3 reads CASSLGMSYRDTQQAQHF. The CDR3 nucleotides are TGTGCCAGCAGCTTAGGGATGAGCTACAGGGACACCCAACAAGCCCAGCATTTT.

This chain links TRBV11-2 with TRBJ2-3, with D possibly TRBD2 on 5 matching bases. The CDR3 is made up of 14 amino acids. Germline assignment: CDR1 SGHAT and CDR2 FQNNGV. Trimming removed 1 base at V and 2 bases at J, with 7 bases between. This chain's CDR3 is CASSLGLATDTQYF. The CDR3, as DNA: TGTGCCAGCAGCTTAGGGCTAGCCACAGATACGCAGTATTTT.

This chain links TRBV7-9 with TRBJ2-7, with 8 bases fitting TRBD1. From germline, CDR1 is SEHNR and CDR2 FQNEAQ (reference sequence). CDR3 length equals 14 residues. V was clipped by 5 bases and J by 5 bases; unmatched bases: 8. CDR3 in amino acids: CASSPRTGTDEQYF. The CDR3 region has the DNA TGTGCCAGCAGCCCCCGGACAGGGACTGACGAGCAGTACTTC.

V usage is TRBV19 and J usage is TRBJ1-4, with D hard to call. Germline CDR1 reads LNHDA; CDR2 reads SQIVND (reference sequence). V was cut by 3 bases and J by 14 bases, with 10 bases left in between. The CDR3 runs 11 residues. CDR3 DNA sequence: TGTGCCAGTAGTATTAGAGGCTACCTGTTTTTT. Translating gives CASSIRGYLFF.

The chain couples TRBV15 to TRBJ1-2; no definite D call. Germline V lookup: CDR1 LNHNV, CDR2 YYDKDF (reference sequence). CDR3 length equals 15 residues. Trimming left V 0 bases short and J 3 bases short, with 11 bases between. The chain's CDR3 is CATSREARGDYGYTF. CDR3 nucleotide sequence: TGTGCCACCAGCAGAGAAGCCCGAGGAGACTATGGCTACACCTTC.

The chain has TRBV6-2 or TRBV6-3 and TRBJ1-1; D ambiguous. Germline CDR1 reads MNHEY; CDR2 reads SVGEGT. Between the trimmed V and J ends, which lost 6 bases and 4 bases, there was a span of 9 bases. The CDR3 length is 12 residues. The CDR3 sequence is CASSRLRTEAFF. CDR3 in DNA: TGTGCCAGCAGCCGGCTCCGCACTGAAGCTTTCTTT.

J is TRBJ1-6 and V is TRBV6-2 or TRBV6-3, with 9 bases aligning to TRBD1. The J segment lost 4 bases and the V segment lost 0 bases, leaving 10 bases of the junction unmatched. The germline V gene has CDR1 MNHEY and CDR2 SVGEGT. The CDR3 is made up of 19 amino acids. The CDR3 is CASSYSITGGSNYNSPLHF. In nucleotides, the CDR3 is TGTGCCAGCAGTTACTCGATAACAGGGGGCTCGAATTATAATTCACCCCTCCACTTT.

J is TRBJ2-3 and V is TRBV5-6; D is perhaps TRBD2 (6 bases). This CDR3 is built from 14 residues. The germline gives CDR1 SGHDT, CDR2 YYEEEE. Trimming cost V 5 bases and J 4 bases, with 14 bases left between them. CDR3 protein: CASRAAGLSDTQYF. The DNA of the CDR3 is TGTGCCAGCAGGGCTGCGGGGCTCTCAGATACGCAGTATTTT.

V gene TRBV9 combines with J gene TRBJ1-2; 7 positions agree with TRBD1. There are 16 residues in the CDR3. V shed 3 bases and J 3 bases; nucleotides not matched to a gene: 11. The germline V gene encodes CDR1 SGDLS and CDR2 YYNGEE. In DNA form, the CDR3 reads TGTGCCAGCAGCGCGAGCCCCACAGGGGCCTACTATGGCTACACCTTC. It yields the protein CASSASPTGAYYGYTF.

J is TRBJ1-3 and V is TRBV28, with D possibly being TRBD1 (5 bases). The germline gives CDR1 MDHEN, CDR2 SYDVKM. The length of the CDR3 is 15 residues. V was pared by 4 bases and J by 3 bases, with 13 bases between. CDR3 protein: CASSSPQGIGNTIYF. The CDR3 DNA reads as TGTGCCAGCAGTTCACCCCAGGGAATTGGAAACACCATATATTTT.

This clone was seen once. The gene calls are TRBV12-3 or TRBV12-4 and TRBJ2-7; no clear D. V lost 6 bases to trimming and J lost 0 bases, with 9 bases between them. The CDR3 loop spans 13 amino acids. The CDR3 here is CASSVGSSYEQYF. For the CDR3, the DNA is TGTGCCAGCAGCGTGGGCTCCTCCTACGAGCAGTACTTC.

This clone was seen a handful of times. The CDR3 is CASSQVQESSPLHF. The CDR3 DNA reads as TGTGCCAGCAGCCAAGTTCAGGAATCCTCACCCCTCCACTTT. This sequence joins TRBV3-1 (or the pseudogene TRBV3-2) and TRBJ1-6; D gene uncertain. The CDR3 runs to 14 residues. Trimming left V 1 base short and J 10 bases short, with 11 bases between. Germline CDR1 is LGHDT and CDR2 is YNNKEL (reference sequence).